This T cell receptor (beta chain) was profiled in a study of CD8+CD57+ T cells in acquired aplastic anemia. V was shortened by 4 bases and J by 18 bases, with 25 bases between the two germline ends. Germline V gene lookup returns CDR1 SNHLY and CDR2 FYNNEI. The CDR3 runs to 15 residues. Using genomic DNA as the template, TCR beta VDJ and CDR3 profiling was carried out. One entry per CDR3 protein, called by TCRdb with MiXCR from the reads. This sample yields 400,000 to 450,000 distinct CDR3 sequences, of which 65% to 80% are seen a single time; 4% belongs to the top ten. V and J are TRBV2 and TRBJ2-6; possible D gene TRBD1, 5 bases. The TCR comes from a human donor in good health, serving as a control. The sample comprised sorted CD4+, CD8+, or CD8+CD57+ T cells (not recorded which) from PBMCs. The DNA for the CDR3 is TGTGCCAGCAGTGGGCTGGTCGGTGGGGCCAACGACCAGACTTTC. It translates to CASSGLVGGANDQTF.